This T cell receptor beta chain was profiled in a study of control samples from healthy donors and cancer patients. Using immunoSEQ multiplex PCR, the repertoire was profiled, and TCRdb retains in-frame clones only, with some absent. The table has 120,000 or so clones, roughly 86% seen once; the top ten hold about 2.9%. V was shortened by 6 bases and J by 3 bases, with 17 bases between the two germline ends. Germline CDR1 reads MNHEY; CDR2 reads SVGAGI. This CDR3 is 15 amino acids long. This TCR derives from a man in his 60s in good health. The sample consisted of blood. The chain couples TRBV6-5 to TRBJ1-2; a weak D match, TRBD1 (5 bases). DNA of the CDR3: TGTGCCAGCAGACGAGGGACCTGGGGGGACTATGGCTACACCTTC. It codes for CASRRGTWGDYGYTF.